The present T cell receptor beta chain was sequenced within a study of blood T cell repertoires in COVID-19. Study-level information: Specimens from acute and convalescent COVID-19 originated in the United States, Italy and Spain. The cDNA or gDNA used as material had been derived from T cells, B-cell-depleted T cells, or PBMCs.

In the authors' workflow: Nucleated cell number was recorded as an estimate derived from reference gene primer amplification. The data were produced by immunoSEQ multiplex PCR, yet TCRdb's version contains in-frame clones alone and is incomplete. V and J calls and clone size follow that table, whereas D and trimming were derived from the DNA. The table shows 110,000 or so clones, with roughly four fifths occurring only once. The CDR3 runs 15 residues. From germline, CDR1 is LGHDT and CDR2 YNNKEL (reference sequence). V shed 3 bases, J shed 1 base, and the junction held 3 bases outside the gene matches.

The V call is TRBV3-1 (or the pseudogene TRBV3-2), the J call TRBJ2-3; TRBD2 matches 8 bases. The sample comprised peripheral blood. The TCR originated in a human donor in a cohort sampled during active COVID-19. CDR3 DNA sequence: TGTGCCAGCAGCCATACAGCGGGGGGCACAGATACGCAGTATTTT. It is translated as CASSHTAGGTDTQYF.